This T cell receptor (beta chain) derives from a study of T cells in localized non-small cell lung cancer. Overall study results and limits: Without multi-region sequencing, intratumor heterogeneity could not be excluded. Adjacent lung held a median around 56 of the top 100 tumor clones. Highest T cell clonality was seen in uninvolved adjacent lung, surpassing that measured in tumor. Elevated blood T cell density was associated with longer overall survival.

Note on this clone: The antigen remains unidentified.

TCRdb's table, derived via immunoSEQ multiplex PCR, lists solely in-frame clones and lacks some. Seen here are 23,000 or so clones, approximately 86% observed once, and the top ten hold roughly 29%. The sequencing used peripheral blood mononuclear cells, collected before any cancer treatment. The origin of this receptor is a male donor older than 55 with stage II lung adenocarcinoma.

This CDR3 reads CASTLAPRNEQFF. The CDR3, as DNA: TGTGCCAGCACCCTAGCCCCCAGGAATGAGCAGTTCTTC. V usage is TRBV14 and J usage is TRBJ2-1; D might be TRBD2 (5 bases). Trimming removed 7 bases at V and 7 bases at J, with 14 bases between. This CDR3 spans 13 amino acids. Per the germline V gene, CDR1 is SGHDN and CDR2 is FVKESK. Using reference TRBV14 and TRBJ2-1 for the parts outside the CDR3, the full variable domain is EAGVTQFPSHSVIEKGQTVTLRCDPISGHDNLYWYRRVMGKEIKFLLHFVKESKQDESGMPNNRFLAERTGGTYSTLKVQPAELEDSGVYFCASTLAPRNEQFFGPGTRLTVL.